These 30 T cell receptor beta chains were all obtained from the same sample, sequenced in a study of cytomegalovirus exposure and HLA in healthy donors. The PCR contained 60 Vbeta and 13 Jbeta primers. Method: immunoSEQ multiplex PCR; TCRdb's copy keeps in-frame clones and lacks some. Of roughly 150,000 clones in the sample, 73% were seen once. The sequenced sample was PBMCs. The receptors were sampled from a woman younger than 30 in good health and CMV-seropositive.

The rearrangement joins TRBV14 to TRBJ1-2; weak D call: TRBD1 (6 bases). V was shortened by 4 bases and J by 8 bases, with 11 bases between the two germline ends. CDR1 and CDR2 (germline): SGHDN, FVKESK. The CDR3 length is 12 residues. The CDR3 reads CASSLGGGGYTF. CDR3 DNA sequence: TGTGCCAGCAGCCTGGGAGGGGGAGGCTACACCTTC.

This rearrangement joins TRBV4-3 to TRBJ1-2; possibly TRBD1 for D (5 bases). V lost 0 bases, J lost 5 bases, and 13 bases lay in between. The CDR3 extends over 15 amino acids. Germline values: CDR1 LGHNA, CDR2 YSLEER. In DNA, the CDR3 is TGCGCCAGCAGCCAAGATTCGGGACTGGATTATGGCTACACCTTC. This codes for CASSQDSGLDYGYTF.

This clone has a handful of counts. The gene calls are TRBV6-4 and TRBJ2-1; possibly TRBD2 for D (7 bases). There are 15 residues in the CDR3. V was trimmed by 3 bases and J by 7 bases, leaving 16 bases between them. The germline gives CDR1 MRHNA, CDR2 SNTAGT. CDR3 nucleotides: TGTGCCAGCAGTGAGGTAGGGGGGGCCTTTAATGAGCAGTTCTTC. This translates into CASSEVGGAFNEQFF.

The chain recombines TRBV5-1 with TRBJ2-1, with D possibly matching TRBD2 (6 bases). Trimming removed 0 bases at V and 9 bases at J, with 13 bases between. Germline V gene sequence: CDR1 SGHRS, CDR2 YFSETQ. This CDR3 has 14 amino acids. CDR3 protein: CASSLVAGEAEQFF. The DNA of the CDR3 is TGCGCCAGCAGCTTGGTGGCCGGGGAGGCTGAGCAGTTCTTC.

The chain couples TRBV6-1 to TRBJ2-3; D is ambiguous. Germline CDR1 reads MNHNS; CDR2 reads SASEGT. Trimming left V 7 bases short and J 2 bases short, with 16 bases between. The CDR3 length is 15 residues. In DNA form, the CDR3 reads TGTGCCAGCAAAGTATTAGCAAGTTTCACAGATACGCAGTATTTT. Translated, it gives CASKVLASFTDTQYF.

The chain joins TRBV9 to TRBJ2-1, with TRBD2 matching 10 bases. The J segment lost 7 bases and the V segment lost 1 base, leaving 2 bases of the junction unmatched. CDR3 length: 14 residues. Germline CDR1 reads SGDLS; CDR2 reads YYNGEE. The chain's CDR3 is CASSVKAGGNEQFF. In DNA form, the CDR3 reads TGTGCCAGCAGCGTAAAAGCGGGGGGGAATGAGCAGTTCTTC.

This rearrangement joins TRBV19 to TRBJ2-7; tentative D call: TRBD1 (6 bases). CDR3 length: 15 amino acids. V lost 7 bases, J lost 0 bases, and 16 bases lay in between. The V gene's germline CDR1 is LNHDA and CDR2 SQIVND (reference sequence). The CDR3 coding sequence is TGTGCCAGTACCGTCTCTTTGGACAGCTCCTACGAGCAGTACTTC. It specifies CASTVSLDSSYEQYF.

This sequence joins TRBV19 and TRBJ1-3, with 7 bases aligning to TRBD1. CDR1 and CDR2 from the germline V gene are LNHDA and SQIVND (reference sequence). V lost 3 bases and J lost 2; bases outside the gene matches: 1. The CDR3 is 14 amino acids. CDR3 nucleotide sequence: TGTGCCAGTAGTATGACAGGGACTGGAAACACCATATATTTT. It yields the protein CASSMTGTGNTIYF.

The chain employs TRBV7-2 and TRBJ1-5; D not resolved. Germline CDR1 SGHTA, CDR2 FQGNSA. This CDR3 is 13 amino acids long. Trimming shortened V by 5 bases and J by 0 bases, and 5 bases separated the two germline ends. This chain's CDR3 is CASSEYSNQPQHF. CDR3 coding DNA: TGTGCCAGCAGCGAGTATAGCAATCAGCCCCAGCATTTT.

This chain uses TRBV5-1 with TRBJ2-2; 12 nucleotides align to TRBD2. The germline gives CDR1 SGHRS, CDR2 YFSETQ. CDR3 length: 16 amino acids. V shed 2 bases and J 4 bases; nucleotides not matched to a gene: 3. In DNA, the CDR3 is TGCGCCAGCAGCTTTCAGGGACTAGCGGGCACCGGGGAGCTGTTTTTT. This codes for CASSFQGLAGTGELFF.

This clone was recorded a few times. J is TRBJ1-5 and V is TRBV19; D gene ambiguous. The CDR3 is 17 residues long. Deletions cut 2 bases from V and 15 bases from J, with 29 bases between. Germline CDR1 reads LNHDA; CDR2 reads SQIVND (reference sequence). CDR3 residues: CASSIRSGYQPRSLVHF. The DNA for the CDR3 is TGTGCCAGTAGTATAAGGTCGGGATATCAGCCTAGGTCCTTGGTGCATTTT. The full variable domain, rest sourced from reference TRBV19 and TRBJ1-5, is DGGITQSPKYLFRKEGQNVTLSCEQNLNHDAMYWYRQDPGQGLRLIYYSQIVNDFQKGDIAEGYSVSREKKESFPLTVTSAQKNPTAFYLCASSIRSGYQPRSLVHFGDGTRLSIL.

With regard to this clone: In the same sample, other DNA sequences code for this CDR3. The J gene is TRBJ2-7, the V gene TRBV30, with 7 bases lining up with TRBD1. This CDR3 comprises 13 residues. V lost 4 bases, J lost 0 bases, and 3 bases stayed unmatched. The germline V gene has CDR1 GTSNPN and CDR2 SVGIG (reference sequence). The CDR3 spells CAWTTGSSYEQYF. In nucleotides, the CDR3 is TGTGCCTGGACGACAGGGAGCTCCTACGAGCAGTACTTC.

This chain connects TRBV28 to TRBJ2-1, with 14 bases aligning to TRBD2. Trimming took 4 bases from V and 8 from J; bases not matched to a gene: 4. Germline V gene data show CDR1 as MDHEN and CDR2 as SYDVKM. CDR3 length: 15 amino acids. The DNA of the CDR3 is TGTGCCAGCAGTTCGACTAGCGGGGGGGGCGATGAGCAGTTCTTC. Protein product: CASSSTSGGGDEQFF.

The chain joins TRBV19 to TRBJ2-1, with 11 bases matching TRBD2. V lost 9 bases to trimming and J lost 9 bases; unmatched junction nucleotides: 10. The V gene's germline CDR1 is LNHDA and CDR2 SQIVND (reference sequence). The CDR3 is made up of 14 amino acids. CDR3 bases: TGTGCCAGCCGTCTGGCTAGCGGGGGGTTTGAGCAGTTCTTC. Protein product: CASRLASGGFEQFF.

The sample holds a few counts of this clone. This chain links TRBV6-4 with TRBJ1-5; D may be TRBD1 (6 bases). V shed 2 bases and J shed 3 bases, with 23 bases lying between them. CDR3 size: 19 residues. Germline-derived CDR1 and CDR2 are MRHNA and SNTAGT. The CDR3 nucleotides are TGTGCCAGCAGTGACCCACGAGCAGCGAACAGGGTCGTCAATCAGCCCCAGCATTTT. It specifies CASSDPRAANRVVNQPQHF.

This clone was observed a few times. The rearrangement links TRBV7-8 to TRBJ2-7, with 9 nucleotides matching TRBD2. The length of the CDR3 is 15 residues. The germline gives CDR1 SGHVS, CDR2 FQNEAQ. J gave up 6 bases and V 1 base, and 7 bases lay outside the gene matches. CDR3: CASSLGPAGGIEQYF. The CDR3 nucleotides are TGTGCCAGCAGCTTAGGTCCAGCGGGGGGAATCGAGCAGTACTTC.

The sample holds a few counts of this clone. The V gene is TRBV4-2, the J gene TRBJ1-2; D unresolved. This CDR3 region has 16 residues. CDR1 is LGHNA and CDR2 is YNFKEQ in the germline V gene. V lost 3 bases and J lost 6, with 20 bases in between. The CDR3 spells CASSQVNPAGLNGYTF. DNA for the CDR3: TGTGCCAGCAGCCAGGTGAACCCAGCGGGGTTGAATGGCTACACCTTC.

The V gene is TRBV4-2, the J gene TRBJ2-7; 9 nucleotides agree with TRBD2. After removal of 5 bases from V and 4 bases from J, the junction contained 9 bases not matched to a gene. Germline values: CDR1 LGHNA, CDR2 YNFKEQ. The CDR3 spans 15 residues. The CDR3 spells CASSNMPSGAYEQYF. The DNA for the CDR3 is TGTGCCAGCAGCAATATGCCTAGCGGGGCTTACGAGCAGTACTTC.

This rearrangement joins TRBV7-2 to TRBJ1-4, with 7 bases that match TRBD1. This CDR3 is 13 amino acids long. Trimming took 3 bases from V and 7 from J; bases not matched to a gene: 2. In germline, CDR1 is SGHTA, CDR2 FQGNSA. The CDR3 nucleotides are TGTGCCAGCAGCTTCACAGGGGTTGAAAAACTGTTTTTT. Its translation: CASSFTGVEKLFF.

The chain employs TRBV9 and TRBJ1-1, with D perhaps TRBD1 (5 bases). Germline V gives CDR1 SGDLS, CDR2 YYNGEE. The V end was cut by 0 bases, the J end by 6 bases, with 15 bases between. The CDR3 is 15 residues long. The DNA for the CDR3 is TGTGCCAGCAGCGTAGTGGTGGGGGGTCCGCCTGAAGCTTTCTTT. As protein: CASSVVVGGPPEAFF.

This clone was recorded a few times. This chain connects TRBV7-9 to TRBJ1-2; 8 nucleotides line up with TRBD1. Germline-derived CDR1 and CDR2 are SEHNR and FQNEAQ (reference sequence). This CDR3 region has 16 residues. Trimming cost V 7 bases and J 4 bases; bases outside gene matches: 14. The DNA for the CDR3 is TGTGCCAGCACCCCAAACGACAGGGGCAGGTCCTATGGCTACACCTTC. This translates into CASTPNDRGRSYGYTF.

The CDR3 nucleotides read TGTGCCATCAGTGAGTCGGGGGCCCGACTTAGCACAGATACGCAGTATTTT. It yields the protein CAISESGARLSTDTQYF. The chain combines TRBV10-3 with TRBJ2-3; the D gene is possibly TRBD1 (6 bases). The CDR3 has 17 residues. The germline V gene encodes CDR1 ENHRY and CDR2 SYGVKD. V was shortened by 0 bases and J by 0 bases, with 13 bases between the two germline ends.

The chain carries TRBV7-2 and TRBJ1-2, with 7 bases aligning to TRBD1. V dropped 5 bases and J dropped 6; count of bases not matched to a gene: 15. The CDR3 length is 16 residues. Germline CDR1 SGHTA, CDR2 FQGNSA. As DNA, the CDR3 is TGTGCCAGCAGCCCCTTCCCCGTCGGGACAGAGCATGGCTACACCTTC. This encodes CASSPFPVGTEHGYTF.

The gene calls are TRBV14 and TRBJ1-1; 9 bases match TRBD1. Trimming took 7 bases from V and 4 from J; bases not matched to a gene: 7. The germline CDR1 and CDR2 sequences are SGHDN and FVKESK. This CDR3 contains 14 residues. The CDR3 here is CASNSGTGRTEAFF. The CDR3 region has the DNA TGTGCCAGCAATAGTGGGACAGGGCGCACTGAAGCTTTCTTT.

In DNA form, the CDR3 reads TGTGCCAGCAGCGGCGGGGCGGAATTTTACGAGCAGTACTTC. Protein sequence: CASSGGAEFYEQYF. V gene TRBV7-2 combines with J gene TRBJ2-7; the D gene is possibly TRBD2 (6 bases). Germline CDR1 reads SGHTA; CDR2 reads FQGNSA. The V end was cut by 5 bases, the J end by 4 bases, with 15 bases between. The CDR3 is made up of 14 amino acids.

The J gene is TRBJ2-7, the V gene TRBV5-6; 7 positions agree with TRBD1. After removal of 0 bases from V and 4 bases from J, the junction contained 7 bases not matched to a gene. The CDR3 spans 15 residues. Germline V lookup: CDR1 SGHDT, CDR2 YYEEEE. This CDR3 is CASSLAPQTGYEQYF. The CDR3 coding sequence is TGTGCCAGCAGCTTGGCACCCCAGACAGGGTACGAGCAGTACTTC.

J is TRBJ1-5 and V is TRBV19, with TRBD1 identical over 9 bases. The V and J ends lost 3 bases and 11 bases, in that order; junction bases with no gene match: 11. The CDR3 consists of 15 residues. CDR1 is LNHDA, CDR2 SQIVND, per germline (reference sequence). Here the CDR3 DNA reads TGTGCCAGTAGTATGGGGACAGGGCTTGGGAAAGCCCAGCATTTT. Its translation: CASSMGTGLGKAQHF.

The chain uses TRBV29-1 and TRBJ2-1; TRBD2 matches 11 bases. J was trimmed by 0 bases and V by 6 bases; bases with no gene match: 22. The length of the CDR3 is 21 residues. Germline V gene sequence: CDR1 SQVTM, CDR2 ANQGSEA. CDR3 sequence: CSVRLGAPGLADLSSYNEQFF. The CDR3 bases are TGCAGCGTCCGGTTGGGGGCACCGGGACTAGCGGACCTGAGCTCCTACAATGAGCAGTTCTTC.

The chain has TRBV5-6 and TRBJ2-3, with 8 bases lining up with TRBD2. V gave up 0 bases and J gave up 1 base; unmatched junction bases: 7. Germline CDR1 and CDR2: SGHDT and YYEEEE. CDR3 length: 17 amino acids. The CDR3 loop reads CASSLVWGRGGTDTQYF. For the CDR3, the DNA is TGTGCCAGCAGCTTGGTATGGGGGCGGGGGGGCACAGATACGCAGTATTTT. Filled out from reference TRBV5-6 and TRBJ2-3, the complete variable domain reads DAGVTQSPTHLIKTRGQQVTLRCSPKSGHDTVSWYQQALGQGPQFIFQYYEEEERQRGNFPDRFSGHQFPNYSSELNVNALLLGDSALYLCASSLVWGRGGTDTQYFGPGTRLTVL.

As to this clone: The junction and the germline gene differ at one end; a read error may be behind it. The chain employs TRBV19 and TRBJ2-7; weak D call: TRBD1 (5 bases). Germline loops: CDR1 LNHDA, CDR2 SQIVND (reference sequence). The CDR3 spans 14 residues. DNA of the CDR3: TGTGCCAGTAGTATAACAGGCCGCTCCCACGAGCAGTACTTC. It encodes CASSITGRSHEQYF.